Each of the 20 T cell receptor beta chains below was sequenced from the same sample in a study of blood T cells in healthy people across ages. A J-beta primer mix and a sample-barcoded 5' primer were used in a second PCR of about 6 to 12 cycles. MiXCR, applied by TCRdb to the 5' RACE reads, yields one record per CDR3 protein. Of almost 300,000 distinct CDR3 sequences listed, around 27% were seen once; the top ten hold approximately 28%. Material for sequencing was blood. All receptors come from a woman between 65 and 79 years old in good health.

This clonotype has a single count. V and J are TRBV20-1 and TRBJ2-7; TRBD1 aligns across 7 bases. This CDR3 has 14 residues. Trimming took 5 bases from V and 0 from J; bases not matched to a gene: 7. In germline, CDR1 is DFQATT, CDR2 SNEGSKA (reference sequence). The DNA for the CDR3 is TGCAGTGCTGAAGACAGGGCTAGCTCCTACGAGCAGTACTTC. This translates into CSAEDRASSYEQYF.

The chain links TRBV6-6 to TRBJ1-1; 12 nucleotides agree with TRBD1. The length of the CDR3 is 16 residues. V was pared by 6 bases and J by 4 bases, with 9 bases of the junction left unmatched. Per the germline V gene, CDR1 is MNHNY and CDR2 is SVGAGI (reference sequence). The CDR3 reads CASSPGQGARGTEAFF. As DNA, the CDR3 is TGTGCCAGCAGCCCGGGACAGGGGGCTAGGGGCACTGAAGCTTTCTTT.

The chain joins TRBV2 to TRBJ1-2; D may be TRBD1 (5 bases). The V end was cut by 6 bases, the J end by 5 bases, with 16 bases between. The CDR3 length is 14 residues. Germline V gene sequence: CDR1 SNHLY, CDR2 FYNNEI. CDR3 region: CASRLRDGPYGYTF. For the CDR3, the DNA is TGTGCCAGCAGACTCCGGGACGGACCATATGGCTACACCTTC.

This clonotype was counted between two and nine times. This chain connects TRBV5-5 to TRBJ2-5, with TRBD2 matching 7 bases. The germline gives CDR1 SGHKS, CDR2 YYEKEE (reference sequence). The ends lost 3 bases at V and 2 bases at J; junction bases unmatched: 4. The CDR3 covers 14 residues. The CDR3 DNA is TGTGCCAGCAGCTGGGAGGGACGGCAAGAGACCCAGTACTTC. Protein product: CASSWEGRQETQYF. Using reference TRBV5-5 and TRBJ2-5 for the parts outside the CDR3, the full variable domain is DAGVTQSPTHLIKTRGQQVTLRCSPISGHKSVSWYQQVLGQGPQFIFQYYEKEERGRGNFPDRFSARQFPNYSSELNVNALLLGDSALYLCASSWEGRQETQYFGPGTRLLVL.

The chain joins TRBV3-1 to TRBJ2-5; D possibly matches TRBD1 or TRBD2 (5 bases each). CDR1 is LGHDT and CDR2 is YNNKEL in the germline V gene (reference sequence). The CDR3 is 14 residues long. V lost 3 bases and J lost 5, with 13 bases in between. CDR3 residues: CASSQTTEGETQYF. The DNA for the CDR3 is TGTGCCAGCAGCCAGACGACAGAGGGGGAGACCCAGTACTTC.

This chain uses TRBV6-2 or TRBV6-3 with TRBJ1-2; D unclear. Trimming stripped 2 bases from V and 6 bases from J, with 13 bases between. CDR1 is MNHEY, CDR2 SVGEGT, per germline. There are 14 residues in the CDR3. The chain's CDR3 is CASSYVTPSNGYTF. Written as DNA, the CDR3 is TGTGCCAGCAGTTACGTCACCCCCAGCAATGGCTACACCTTC.

V usage is TRBV29-1 and J usage is TRBJ2-3; tentatively, D is TRBD2 (6 bases). V was trimmed by 4 bases and J by 6 bases, leaving 8 bases between them. The length of the CDR3 is 11 residues. Germline V gives CDR1 SQVTM, CDR2 ANQGSEA. Written as DNA, the CDR3 is TGCAGCGTTGGAAGCGGGGATACGCAGTATTTT. It yields the protein CSVGSGDTQYF.

The rearrangement uses TRBV4-1 and TRBJ2-5; 11 nucleotides line up with TRBD2. The end of the DNA is better explained by TRBJ2-1, so the J call may be wrong. Germline V gene lookup returns CDR1 MGHRA and CDR2 YSYEKL. This CDR3 contains 19 residues. In DNA, the CDR3 is TGCGCCAGCAGCCAAAACCTAAAGCTTAGCGGGAGGGCAGCCAATGAGCAGTTCTTC. This gives the protein CASSQNLKLSGRAANEQFF.

The genes are TRBV28 and TRBJ1-2; 7 bases fit TRBD1. The CDR3 contains 15 residues. The germline gives CDR1 MDHEN, CDR2 SYDVKM. Trimming cost V 10 bases and J 7 bases; bases outside gene matches: 18. The CDR3 region is CATTDRVIGTSGYTF. The CDR3 bases are TGTGCCACGACCGACAGGGTAATTGGGACTTCTGGCTACACCTTC.

Many counts were recorded for this clonotype. The junction and the germline gene differ at one end; a read error may be behind it. The rearrangement uses TRBV7-2 and TRBJ2-4; D is possibly TRBD1 (6 bases). The germline V gene has CDR1 SGHTA and CDR2 FQGNSA. The CDR3 contains 13 residues. This chain's CDR3 is CASSLGGLARGVF. The CDR3 DNA sequence: TGTGCCAGCAGCTTAGGGGGGCTAGCCCGGGGAGTCTTC.

This chain connects TRBV7-9 to TRBJ2-5; 9 bases fit TRBD2. The end of the DNA is better explained by TRBJ2-1, so the J call may be wrong. The CDR3 loop spans 16 amino acids. Germline CDR1 SEHNR, CDR2 FQNEAQ (reference sequence). CDR3 amino acids: CASSLVFGGRDAEQFF. DNA of the CDR3: TGTGCCAGCAGCTTAGTTTTTGGCGGGAGGGACGCTGAGCAGTTCTTC.

In DNA form, the CDR3 reads TGTGCCAGCAGTTACTTGGGCGGAACGCAGTATTTT. Amino acid sequence: CASSYLGGTQYF. The chain employs TRBV6-2 or TRBV6-3 and TRBJ2-3; no firm D call. V shed 1 base and J shed 9 bases, with 8 bases lying between them. Germline CDR1 MNHEY, CDR2 SVGEGT. The CDR3 is made up of 12 amino acids.

The CDR3, as DNA: TGTGCCAGCAGTCCGCAGTTTTACTCTGGAAACACCATATATTTT. Protein product: CASSPQFYSGNTIYF. The V and J genes are TRBV27 and TRBJ1-3; D call uncertain. This CDR3 has 15 residues. Germline V lookup: CDR1 MNHEY, CDR2 SMNVEV (reference sequence). V shed 5 bases and J shed 0 bases, with 11 bases lying between them.

This clonotype was counted a few times. Likely a read error: the CDR3 ends without its conserved phenylalanine or tryptophan. The chain combines TRBV2 with TRBJ1-6; 9 nucleotides agree with TRBD1. CDR1 SNHLY and CDR2 FYNNEI come from the germline V gene. CDR3 length: 13 amino acids. V lost 8 bases, J lost 8 bases, and 4 bases stayed unmatched. Written as DNA, the CDR3 is TGTGCCAGCGGGCGGGACAGGGATTCACCCCTCCACCTT. Residues: CASGRDRDSPLHL.

The chain couples TRBV5-1 to TRBJ2-2; D might be TRBD1 (6 bases). Germline CDR1 is SGHRS and CDR2 is YFSETQ. The ends were cut back, 0 bases at V and 8 bases at J, with 11 bases in the middle. The CDR3 runs 14 residues. CDR3 bases: TGCGCCAGCAGCTTGGGACGGACAGCGGGGGAGCTGTTTTTT. Translated, it gives CASSLGRTAGELFF.

The V and J genes are TRBV12-3 or TRBV12-4 and TRBJ2-1; D not resolved. The CDR3 runs to 13 residues. Trimming pared 3 bases from V and 8 bases from J, leaving 11 bases between. CDR3 coding DNA: TGTGCCAGCAGTTTGTCGGCGTCGTATGAGCAGTTCTTC. Translated: CASSLSASYEQFF.

This clonotype was detected only a few times. The chain has TRBV4-1 and TRBJ2-1, with no clear D. Trimming shortened V by 0 bases and J by 0 bases, and 6 bases separated the two germline ends. CDR1 and CDR2 from the germline V gene are MGHRA and YSYEKL. This CDR3 is 15 amino acids long. CDR3 DNA sequence: TGCGCCAGCAGCCAAGATACGGCCTCCTACAATGAGCAGTTCTTC. Its protein product is CASSQDTASYNEQFF.

In its sample, this clonotype was seen a few times. The rearrangement joins TRBV18 to TRBJ2-3; 13 nucleotides agree with TRBD2. The CDR3 is 16 residues long. Trimming cost V 3 bases and J 4 bases; bases outside gene matches: 4. The V gene's germline CDR1 is KGHSH and CDR2 LQKENI. The CDR3 spells CASSPTSGRSADTQYF. CDR3 DNA: TGTGCCAGCTCACCGACTAGCGGGAGGTCAGCAGATACGCAGTATTTT. Together with reference TRBV18 and TRBJ2-3, the CDR3 gives the full variable domain: NAGVMQNPRHLVRRRGQEARLRCSPMKGHSHVYWYRQLPEEGLKFMVYLQKENIIDESGMPKERFSAEFPKEGPSILRIQQVVRGDSAAYFCASSPTSGRSADTQYFGPGTRLTVL.

The gene calls are TRBV4-1 and TRBJ2-2; unclear D gene. This CDR3 region has 14 residues. The V gene's germline CDR1 is MGHRA and CDR2 YSYEKL. The V gene lost 1 base and the J gene lost 0 bases, with 3 bases spanning the gap. This CDR3 is CASSQVANTGELFF. The CDR3, as DNA: TGCGCCAGCAGCCAAGTGGCGAACACCGGGGAGCTGTTTTTT.

J is TRBJ2-5 and V is TRBV27, with 7 bases lining up with TRBD1. CDR3 length equals 15 residues. Trimming removed 5 bases from V and 6 bases from J; junction bases left unmatched: 12. Germline CDR1 and CDR2: MNHEY and SMNVEV (reference sequence). Written as DNA, the CDR3 is TGTGCCAGCAGTCCGGTTCTGGACAGGTGGAAGACCCAGTACTTC. The encoded protein is CASSPVLDRWKTQYF.